The TCR beta chain under discussion was sequenced for a study of blood T cell repertoires in COVID-19 (TCRdb year 2020). Study-wide context: Collaborator samples came from the United States, Italy and Spain and covered acute and convalescent phases of COVID-19. The repertoires were released in a freely available public database meant as a resource for research on the immune response to SARS-CoV-2. The material from the prospective study consisted of cDNA or gDNA derived from T cells, B-cell-depleted T cells, or PBMCs. Samples came from the ongoing ImmuneRACE study (first 160 participants) plus 1,254 subjects from 6 global collaborators. Where available, HLA class I and class II types were obtained from metadata supplied by the sample provider rather than from assay-based typing. Subjects who had been exposed to COVID-19, were actively infected with it, or had recovered from it provided the deeply sampled blood TCRbeta repertoires that made up the dataset. A de-identified subject ID, COVID-19 status, age in years and sex were almost always included in the sample metadata.

Participants in the prospective study were aged about 18 to 95 years, lived in approximately 26 United States geographic areas, and enrolled through a virtual design. Cohort assignment in the prospective study relied on participant-reported clinical history from a screening survey and a study questionnaire. For ImmuneRACE Cohort 3, a participant was defined as recovered based on two consecutive negative NP/OP PCR tests, clearance by a healthcare professional, or resolution of symptoms. In the prospective study, mobile phlebotomists collected whole blood, serum and a nasopharyngeal or oropharyngeal swab from each participant. Participants in the prospective study had the option to provide additional blood draws and questionnaires over an approximately 2-month period. Blood samples from the prospective study were shipped frozen or at room temperature prior to DNA extraction. Results the study describes overall, beyond this receptor: Clinical and demographic metadata were provided uncurated, with the amount varying by source and participant.

About this clone: There is no known antigen for this receptor. Per-base qualities were not stored, and no clone one base away is much larger.

The immunoSEQ Assay, a bias-controlled multiplex PCR, was used to amplify TCRbeta CDR3 regions from genomic DNA. In the authors' own workflow: The number of nucleated cells in each sample was estimated by amplification of reference gene primers within the assay. To quantify the absolute abundance of each unique TCRbeta CDR3 rearrangement, sequence reads were collapsed and filtered. Productive Simpson clonality was computed per sample as the square root of Simpson's diversity index over productive rearrangements. The source is immuneACCESS, and TCRdb retained only in-frame sequences with V and J called. Part of the clones is not carried over; for the studies checked, unresolved V genes explain less than half of this, and the remainder is unexplained. The V and J calls and clone size are taken from that table; D and trimming were inferred from the DNA. Recorded for this sample are around 290,000 clones; 80% to 95% of them occurred a single time. Around 1.1% of the sample is taken by the ten largest.

The germline V gene provides CDR1 SGDLS and CDR2 YYNGEE. V has 0 bases trimmed and J has 3 bases trimmed; junction bases matching no gene number 2. There are 16 amino acids in the CDR3, from cysteine to phenylalanine inclusive. Here the CDR3 DNA is all that survives: 48 bases in frame from base 1. The rearrangement joined TRBV9 to TRBJ2-1, with 11 middle bases fitting TRBD2. This sequence originates from a woman aged 25 to 45 who had recovered from COVID-19. Sequencing input: PBMCs or T cells enriched from blood (not recorded which). The nucleotide sequence reads as follows: TGTGCCAGCAGCGTAGAGACTAGCGGGATCTACAATGAGCAGTTCTTC. This encodes CASSVETSGIYNEQFF. Outside the CDR3, residues come from the reference TRBV9 and TRBJ2-1 proteins, so the full variable domain is: DSGVTQTPKHLITATGQRVTLRCSPRSGDLSVYWYQQSLDQGLQFLIQYYNGEERAKGNILERFSAQQFPDLHSELNLSSLELGDSALYFCASSVETSGIYNEQFFGPGTRLTVL.